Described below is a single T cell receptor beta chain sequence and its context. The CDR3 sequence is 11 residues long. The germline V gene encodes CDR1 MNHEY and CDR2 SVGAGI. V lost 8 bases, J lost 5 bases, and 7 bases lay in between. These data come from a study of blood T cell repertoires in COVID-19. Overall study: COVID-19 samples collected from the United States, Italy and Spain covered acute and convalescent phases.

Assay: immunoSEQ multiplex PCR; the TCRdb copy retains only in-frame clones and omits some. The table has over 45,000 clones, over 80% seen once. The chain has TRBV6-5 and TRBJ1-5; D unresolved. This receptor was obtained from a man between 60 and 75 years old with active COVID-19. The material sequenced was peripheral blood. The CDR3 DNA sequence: TGTGCCAGCGCGGATTATCAGCCCCAGCATTTT. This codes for CASADYQPQHF.